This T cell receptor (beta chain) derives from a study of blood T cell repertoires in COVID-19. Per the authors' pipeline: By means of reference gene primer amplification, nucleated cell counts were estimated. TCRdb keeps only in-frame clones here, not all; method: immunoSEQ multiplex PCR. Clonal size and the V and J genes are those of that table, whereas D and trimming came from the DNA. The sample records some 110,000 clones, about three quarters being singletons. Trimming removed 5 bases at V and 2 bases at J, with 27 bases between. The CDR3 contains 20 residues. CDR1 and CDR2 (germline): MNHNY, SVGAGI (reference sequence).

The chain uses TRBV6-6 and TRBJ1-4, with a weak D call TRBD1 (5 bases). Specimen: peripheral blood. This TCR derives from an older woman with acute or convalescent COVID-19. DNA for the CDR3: TGTGCCAGCAGTCTTTTTCCTCGGGACTCCATTAGCAGGACTAATGAAAAACTGTTTTTT. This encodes CASSLFPRDSISRTNEKLFF.